The 10 T cell receptor beta chains given below trace back to one sample, sequenced in a study of early T cells in non-severe SARS-CoV-2 infection (dated by TCRdb to the early 2020s). Receptors were amplified or captured by 5' RACE. TCRdb names NextSeq 500 as the instrument used. The public reads were reprocessed in TCRdb via fastp at Q25 and MiXCR, keeping in-frame beta chains. Rows merge per CDR3 protein into single entries with the most common DNA and genes. In all, the sample holds 85,000 to 100,000 distinct CDR3 sequences, and around 17% of those were seen once. The ten top clones hold around 5% of the sample. The sequenced sample was whole blood, obtained at baseline. These receptors originate from an adult who was a healthcare worker with PCR-confirmed SARS-CoV-2 infection or an uninfected control (not recorded which).

This clonotype was found a few times. The chain couples TRBV12-3 or TRBV12-4 to TRBJ1-1, with 7 bases aligning to TRBD1. CDR3 size: 15 residues. With 2 bases clipped from V and 7 bases from J, the junction kept 10 bases outside the gene matches. The CDR3 spells CASSLQGGIGYEAFF. The DNA for the CDR3 is TGTGCCAGCAGTTTACAGGGGGGGATCGGGTATGAAGCTTTCTTT.

This clonotype was observed at least ten times. V is TRBV29-1 and J is TRBJ1-2; D not resolved. This CDR3 has 11 residues. The germline CDR1 and CDR2 sequences are SQVTM and ANQGSEA. Deletions cut 6 bases from V and 7 bases from J, with 12 bases between. In DNA form, the CDR3 reads TGCAGCGTACGCCGTTCGGCTGGCTACACCTTC. Translating gives CSVRRSAGYTF.

This clonotype was found a few times. V and J are TRBV5-1 and TRBJ1-3, with D unclear. This CDR3 has 12 amino acids. Deletions cut 1 base from V and 3 bases from J, with 2 bases between. Germline CDR1 is SGHRS and CDR2 is YFSETQ. The CDR3 nucleotides are TGCGCCAGCAGCTTGCTTGGAAACACCATATATTTT. Translating gives CASSLLGNTIYF.

This clonotype was counted only a few times. The J gene is TRBJ2-3, the V gene TRBV5-5; unclear D gene. V dropped 6 bases and J dropped 0 bases, with 8 bases sitting between them. Germline values: CDR1 SGHKS, CDR2 YYEKEE (reference sequence). The CDR3 totals 13 residues. The CDR3 reads CASIKGSTDTQYF. The CDR3 DNA follows: TGTGCCAGCATTAAAGGGAGCACAGATACGCAGTATTTT.

This clonotype was picked up a small number of times. In nucleotides, the CDR3 is TGTGCCAGCAGCCAAGGCGTACTTCACACAGATACGCAGTATTTT. It is translated as CASSQGVLHTDTQYF. This chain links TRBV3-1 with TRBJ2-3; D unresolved. Looked up from germline, CDR1 is LGHDT and CDR2 is YNNKEL (reference sequence). The CDR3 length is 15 residues. The germline V and J ends were trimmed by 1 base and 2 bases, with 10 bases remaining between them.

V is TRBV6-5 and J is TRBJ2-6; tentatively, D is TRBD2 (8 bases). V shed 7 bases and J shed 0 bases, with 19 bases lying between them. CDR1 is MNHEY and CDR2 is SVGAGI in the germline V gene. The CDR3 extends over 18 amino acids. The CDR3 DNA sequence: TGTGCCAGCAAGGGGGCGACTAGCGCAACCTCTGGGGCCAACGTCCTGACTTTC. Its protein is CASKGATSATSGANVLTF.

This clonotype was observed a few times. V usage is TRBV2 and J usage is TRBJ2-2; D unclear. Trimming took off 7 bases at V and 3 bases at J, with 12 bases between the two ends. CDR1 and CDR2 from the germline V gene are SNHLY and FYNNEI. The CDR3 is 14 residues long. CDR3 bases: TGTGCCAGCAAATGGGTCTCCGACACCGGGGAGCTGTTTTTT. This sequence encodes CASKWVSDTGELFF.

Only a few counts were recorded for this clonotype. This rearrangement joins TRBV6-5 to TRBJ2-7; 11 bases fit TRBD2. The germline V gene has CDR1 MNHEY and CDR2 SVGAGI. Trimming at V came to 11 bases and at J to 2 bases, leaving 5 bases not matched to a gene. This CDR3 region has 13 residues. The DNA of the CDR3 is TGTGCCGCTGGGACTAGCGGACCCTACGAGCAGTACTTC. This sequence encodes CAAGTSGPYEQYF.

This clonotype was observed at least ten times. The V gene is TRBV11-2, the J gene TRBJ1-6; a weak D match, TRBD1 (5 bases). Deletions cut 4 bases from V and 8 bases from J, with 12 bases between. The CDR3 has 14 amino acids. Germline V lookup: CDR1 SGHAT, CDR2 FQNNGV. CDR3 bases: TGTGCCAGCAGCTCCTCAGGGAACGATTCACCCCTCCACTTT. This codes for CASSSSGNDSPLHF.

This clonotype was counted a few times. The CDR3 DNA reads as TGTGCCATCAGTGAGTCTCCCCTACGGGAGTTGGAGCAGTACTTC. This codes for CAISESPLRELEQYF. J is TRBJ2-7 and V is TRBV10-3; a weak D match, TRBD2 (6 bases). V gave up 0 bases and J gave up 7 bases, with 16 bases separating them. Germline V gene sequence: CDR1 ENHRY, CDR2 SYGVKD. The CDR3 is 15 amino acids.